In its sample, the clone carrying this TCR beta chain was seen a few times. This sample is part of a study of blood T cell repertoires in COVID-19. Study details: Samples representing acute and convalescent COVID-19 were sourced from the United States, Italy and Spain. In each case, the material was cDNA or gDNA derived from T cells, B-cell-depleted T cells, or PBMCs.

Original handling: The assay estimated nucleated cells by amplifying reference gene primers. Clones were sequenced by immunoSEQ multiplex PCR, and TCRdb holds only the in-frame ones, with some missing. V, J and clone size are those of that table, while D and trimming were read from the DNA. This table has about 280,000 clones, roughly 85% appearing once. The origin of this receptor is a man between 50 and 59 years old with active or convalescent COVID-19. Sequencing was performed on peripheral blood.

This chain's CDR3 is CASSYDRMVLGYTF. In DNA, the CDR3 is TGTGCCAGCAGTTACGACAGGATGGTGCTTGGCTACACCTTC. This chain links TRBV6-5 with TRBJ1-2; a weak D match, TRBD1 (6 bases). Trimming pared 2 bases from V and 7 bases from J, leaving 14 bases between. Germline V lookup: CDR1 MNHEY, CDR2 SVGAGI. The CDR3 is 14 amino acids.